A single sample is the source of the 19 T cell receptor beta chains below, sequenced in a study of cytotoxic CD8 clonotypes in ibrutinib-treated CLL (dated by TCRdb to the early 2020s). The library came from the immunoSEQ multiplex PCR assay. TCRdb limited this immuneACCESS table to in-frame rearrangements with V and J called. A share of clones is missing; checked studies link under half to unresolved V genes, and the rest is unexplained. This sample lists around 310,000 clones; around four fifths were detected once. The ten largest clones add up to roughly 6.3% of the sample. The source was PBMCs, collected before ibrutinib treatment. The receptor source for this set is a human donor with chronic lymphocytic leukemia.

The CDR3 bases are TGTGCCAGCAGTTTCGGTACAGGGGGCGACTATGGCTACACCTTC. Residues: CASSFGTGGDYGYTF. The chain couples TRBV27 to TRBJ1-2, with 9 positions matching TRBD1. This CDR3 has 15 amino acids. Germline CDR1 is MNHEY and CDR2 is SMNVEV (reference sequence). The junction had 5 bases not matched to a gene; V was cut back by 3 bases and J by 3 bases.

The rearrangement joins TRBV7-6 to TRBJ2-7, with TRBD2 identical over 9 bases. This CDR3 has 15 residues. From germline, CDR1 is SGHVS and CDR2 FNYEAQ. V lost 4 bases to trimming and J lost 5 bases; unmatched junction nucleotides: 9. CDR3 protein: CASSSLSGRENEQYF. In DNA form, the CDR3 reads TGTGCCAGCAGCTCTCTTAGCGGGAGAGAAAACGAGCAGTACTTC.

The chain recombines TRBV15 with TRBJ1-1, with D unresolved. The CDR3 has 15 residues. Germline lookup yields CDR1 LNHNV and CDR2 YYDKDF (reference sequence). Trimming took 0 bases from V and 1 from J, leaving 9 bases between them. CDR3 nucleotide sequence: TGTGCCACCAGCAGAGATTCACGGGCGAACACTGAAGCTTTCTTT. It is translated as CATSRDSRANTEAFF.

The chain recombines TRBV28 with TRBJ2-7, with D unresolved. Germline V gives CDR1 MDHEN, CDR2 SYDVKM. The CDR3 spans 12 residues. V lost 8 bases to trimming and J lost 3 bases, with 11 bases between them. The CDR3 sequence: CASVGNSYEQYF. The CDR3 DNA follows: TGTGCCAGCGTTGGTAATAGCTACGAGCAGTACTTC.

V usage is TRBV29-1 and J usage is TRBJ2-2, with unresolved D. CDR1 and CDR2 from the germline V gene are SQVTM and ANQGSEA. V shed 6 bases and J shed 6 bases, with 20 bases lying between them. This CDR3 comprises 15 residues. CDR3: CSVMTWTEHPGELFF. The CDR3 DNA sequence: TGCAGCGTGATGACCTGGACGGAACATCCCGGGGAGCTGTTTTTT.

The CDR3, as DNA: TGTGCCAGCAGCCGACTAGCGGGAGGGTCGCAAGAGACCCAGTACTTC. Protein product: CASSRLAGGSQETQYF. The chain carries TRBV2 and TRBJ2-5; 14 positions agree with TRBD2. The V segment lost 6 bases and the J segment 2 bases; nucleotides outside the gene matches: 5. Per the germline V gene, CDR1 is SNHLY and CDR2 is FYNNEI. The CDR3 sequence is 16 residues long.

This chain connects TRBV15 to TRBJ2-3; 12 nucleotides align to TRBD2. V gave up 3 bases and J gave up 5 bases; unmatched junction bases: 9. The CDR3 spans 17 residues. Germline-derived CDR1 and CDR2 are LNHNV and YYDKDF (reference sequence). As DNA, the CDR3 is TGTGCCACCAGCAGGATACCGACTAGCGGGAGAGGAGATACGCAGTATTTT. It translates to CATSRIPTSGRGDTQYF. Combining the CDR3 with reference TRBV15 and TRBJ2-3 gives the whole variable domain DAMVIQNPRYQVTQFGKPVTLSCSQTLNHNVMYWYQQKSSQAPKLLFHYYDKDFNNEADTPDNFQSRRPNTSFCFLDIRSPGLGDTAMYLCATSRIPTSGRGDTQYFGPGTRLTVL.

This clone was found a few times. The chain recombines TRBV28 with TRBJ2-7, with 7 bases that match TRBD1. The junction had 9 bases not matched to a gene; V was cut back by 4 bases and J by 3 bases. The CDR3 runs to 15 residues. Germline CDR1 and CDR2: MDHEN and SYDVKM. In nucleotides, the CDR3 is TGTGCCAGCAGTTCCCCTCTAAGACAGGGCTACGAGCAGTACTTC. Its protein is CASSSPLRQGYEQYF.

The chain is built from TRBV10-2 and TRBJ2-1; unclear D gene. Trimming cost V 6 bases and J 2 bases, with 8 bases left between them. Per the germline V gene, CDR1 is WSHSY and CDR2 is SAAADI. CDR3 size: 13 residues. The chain's CDR3 is CASRPTAYNEQFF. CDR3 DNA sequence: TGCGCCAGCAGGCCGACGGCCTACAATGAGCAGTTCTTC.

This clone was found once. The gene calls are TRBV30 and TRBJ2-1; 13 nucleotides match TRBD2. This CDR3 is 14 amino acids long. Germline V gene data show CDR1 as GTSNPN and CDR2 as SVGIG (reference sequence). The V segment lost 1 base and the J segment 12 bases; nucleotides outside the gene matches: 6. As DNA, the CDR3 is TGTGCCTGGAGTGGGACTAGCGGGGGCGTGGTGCAGTTCTTC. Amino acid sequence: CAWSGTSGGVVQFF.

In regard to this clone: Germline is not matched at one junction end, which may reflect a read error. The V call is TRBV11-3, the J call TRBJ2-1; TRBD2 agrees at 8 bases. There are 15 residues in the CDR3. From germline, CDR1 is SGHNT and CDR2 YENEEA. CDR3 nucleotide sequence: TGTGCCAGCAGCTTAGTAGCGGGATCCTTCAATGAGCAGTTCTTC. It codes for CASSLVAGSFNEQFF.

The V and J genes are TRBV5-5 and TRBJ2-7, with D possibly being TRBD2 (5 bases). The germline V and J ends were trimmed by 4 bases and 6 bases, with 17 bases remaining between them. Germline V gives CDR1 SGHKS, CDR2 YYEKEE (reference sequence). The CDR3 runs 14 residues. Here the CDR3 reads CASSPYYGRAEQYF. The CDR3 nucleotides are TGTGCCAGCAGCCCTTATTACGGGCGGGCCGAGCAGTACTTC.

This chain links TRBV14 with TRBJ2-5, with TRBD2 identical over 10 bases. The CDR3 loop spans 19 amino acids. The junction had 12 bases not matched to a gene; V was cut back by 0 bases and J by 2 bases. Germline V gene lookup returns CDR1 SGHDN and CDR2 FVKESK. The CDR3 spells CASSQDRSSGSPRQETQYF. The CDR3 bases are TGTGCCAGCAGCCAAGATCGGTCTAGCGGGAGCCCCCGGCAAGAGACCCAGTACTTC.

The chain combines TRBV29-1 with TRBJ2-2; possible D gene TRBD1, 6 bases. The CDR3 loop spans 14 amino acids. Germline lookup yields CDR1 SQVTM and CDR2 ANQGSEA. The V end was cut by 5 bases, the J end by 5 bases, with 15 bases between. CDR3 sequence: CSVRTDVGTGELFF. DNA of the CDR3: TGCAGCGTTAGGACAGACGTGGGAACCGGGGAGCTGTTTTTT.

The V and J genes are TRBV11-2 and TRBJ2-1, with 9 bases lining up with TRBD2. CDR1 and CDR2 from the germline V gene are SGHAT and FQNNGV. The CDR3 runs to 14 residues. The V segment lost 8 bases and the J segment 5 bases; nucleotides outside the gene matches: 7. CDR3 sequence reads: CASGRSGSNNEQFF. The CDR3 DNA reads TGTGCCAGCGGACGTAGCGGGAGTAACAATGAGCAGTTCTTC.

V and J are TRBV11-2 and TRBJ2-1, with TRBD2 identical over 16 bases. This CDR3 is 19 amino acids long. Germline V lookup: CDR1 SGHAT, CDR2 FQNNGV. V was clipped by 4 bases and J by 3 bases; unmatched bases: 9. CDR3 DNA: TGTGCCAGCAGCTCCTACCCCGGGACTAGCGGGAGGGACTACAATGAGCAGTTCTTC. Encoded protein: CASSSYPGTSGRDYNEQFF.

The chain joins TRBV6-1 to TRBJ2-4; D is uncertain. Germline V gene sequence: CDR1 MNHNS, CDR2 SASEGT. This CDR3 comprises 15 residues. Trimming shortened V by 1 base and J by 3 bases, and 10 bases separated the two germline ends. This chain's CDR3 is CASSEGFNNKNIQYF. In DNA form, the CDR3 reads TGTGCCAGCAGTGAAGGGTTCAACAACAAAAACATTCAGTACTTC.

The J gene is TRBJ2-5, the V gene TRBV28; possible D gene TRBD2, 6 bases. V was cut by 6 bases and J by 3 bases, with 23 bases left in between. The CDR3 extends over 17 amino acids. Germline V gene lookup returns CDR1 MDHEN and CDR2 SYDVKM. The CDR3 DNA follows: TGTGCCAGCAGAAGCACATTGGGGACTGCCAACGAAGAGACCCAGTACTTC. Its translation: CASRSTLGTANEETQYF.

The chain employs TRBV7-2 and TRBJ2-3; 9 positions agree with TRBD2. This CDR3 spans 17 amino acids. CDR1 SGHTA and CDR2 FQGNSA come from the germline V gene. Trimming at V came to 7 bases and at J to 2 bases, leaving 13 bases not matched to a gene. In DNA form, the CDR3 reads TGTGCCAGCATGAGGGCGGGAGGGGGGACCCTCACAGATACGCAGTATTTT. Protein product: CASMRAGGGTLTDTQYF.